This T cell receptor (beta chain) was recovered during a study of shared clonotypes between healthy human individuals. At the level of the study: Per-donor plates numbered three CD4 naive, three CD4 memory, two CD8 naive and one CD8 memory.

CD45RO-negative CD8 cells positively selected for CCR7 made up the naive population, which excluded terminally differentiated effector memory CD45RA+ cells. Study results and caveats: For sorted subsets, rarefaction showed incomplete sequencing despite large depth. Naive subsets usually exceeded memory subsets in estimated richness.

Each replicate PCR on the sorted subsets used 200 ng DNA (around 30,000 T cell genomes). The table came from immunoSEQ multiplex PCR; TCRdb's copy has only in-frame clones and leaves some out. The repertoire holds around 550,000 clones, with around 95% as singletons. On this clone itself: Its antigen is currently unknown.

CDR1 is SGHRS and CDR2 is YFSETQ in the germline V gene. This CDR3 region has 13 residues. V shed 3 bases and J shed 2 bases, with 8 bases lying between them. The sequenced sample was naive CD8+ T cells sorted from blood. The chain has TRBV5-1 and TRBJ2-5; the D is unclear. The clonotype comes from a woman aged 25 to 39 in good health. This chain's CDR3 is CASSSALQETQYF. CDR3 coding DNA: TGCGCCAGCAGCTCGGCTCTACAAGAGACCCAGTACTTC.